Sequencing of this T cell receptor beta chain was carried out in a study of cytomegalovirus exposure and HLA in healthy donors. Broader study findings: HLA alleles showed associations with 15,000 to 20,000 TCR beta sequences in a later analysis, at a 0.05 false discovery rate. Reportedly, a later analysis found an Asian-associated ancestry cluster had fewer N-insertions than the approximately 600-donor mean. Earlier analysis yielded a pattern in which most TCR beta V segments were productive about 90% or about 30% of the time. Researchers reported in a later analysis that common viral pathogens appeared linked to several top clusters.

Germline CDR1 MDHEN, CDR2 SYDVKM. V shed 6 bases, J shed 10 bases, and the junction held 8 bases outside the gene matches. The CDR3 is 14 residues long. A multiplex PCR was run with 60 Vbeta primers and 13 Jbeta primers. Using immunoSEQ multiplex PCR, the repertoire was profiled, and TCRdb retains in-frame clones only, with some absent. The repertoire consists of approximately 240,000 clones, with just under 85% occurring once and the leading ten covering 0.55% to 0.7%. This clone is a singleton in its sample. Its antigen remains unidentified. The receptor comes from a middle-aged woman in good health and CMV-seronegative. The V call is TRBV28, the J call TRBJ2-1; 11 nucleotides match TRBD2. Sequences were obtained from PBMCs. DNA for the CDR3: TGTGCCAGCAGCTCTAGCGGGGGGACCCCGGAGCAGTTCTTC. Amino acids: CASSSSGGTPEQFF.